This TCR beta chain derives from a study of blood T cells in healthy people across ages. Alongside a J-beta primer mix, a sample-barcoded 5' primer served in a second PCR lasting about 7 to 12 cycles. The study obtained at least 3 million CDR3-containing paired-end reads from every sample. TCRdb reanalysed the 5' RACE reads using MiXCR and keeps one entry per CDR3 protein. The top ten hold around a sixth of the sample, which has 850,000 to 950,000 distinct CDR3 sequences, 25% to 35% seen once. The TCR sequence derives from a woman aged 80 or over in good health. Sequenced input: blood.

The CDR3 reads CSARDLVSRPYNEQFF. Written as DNA, the CDR3 is TGCAGTGCTAGAGACCTTGTTAGCCGTCCCTACAATGAGCAGTTCTTC. The chain couples TRBV20-1 to TRBJ2-1; the D is unclear. This CDR3 has 16 residues. V lost 0 bases and J 2 bases, leaving 14 bases between the germline ends. Germline CDR1 is DFQATT and CDR2 is SNEGSKA (reference sequence).